Each of the 18 T cell receptor beta chains below was sequenced from the same sample in a study of shared clonotypes between healthy human individuals. The table came from immunoSEQ multiplex PCR; TCRdb's copy has only in-frame clones and leaves some out. The sample lists approximately 2,300,000 clones; around 90% were seen once. Sequencing used naive CD4+ T cells from PBMCs. Sample subset: CD45RA+ positively selected. The receptors were gathered from a man aged 18 to 29 in good health. Some clones in this sample may be carry-over from other donors' samples.

About this clone: The identical CDR3 is also encoded by other nucleotide sequences in the sample. The chain employs TRBV6-6 and TRBJ2-5; D uncertain. The V end lost 6 bases, the J end lost 5 bases, and 7 bases lay between the germline ends. This CDR3 is built from 11 residues. Germline loops: CDR1 MNHNY, CDR2 SVGAGI (reference sequence). The CDR3 is CASSRRETQYF. As DNA, the CDR3 is TGTGCCAGCAGCCGCAGGGAGACCCAGTACTTC.

The chain joins TRBV15 to TRBJ2-5; the D is unclear. CDR1 and CDR2 from the germline V gene are LNHNV and YYDKDF (reference sequence). This CDR3 has 13 residues. The V end was cut by 0 bases, the J end by 5 bases, with 7 bases between. The CDR3 nucleotides are TGTGCCACCAGCAGAGATCTTCTTGAGACCCAGTACTTC. This gives the protein CATSRDLLETQYF.

The chain employs TRBV28 and TRBJ2-1, with D hard to call. The CDR3 totals 11 residues. Trimming shortened V by 1 base and J by 16 bases, and 11 bases separated the two germline ends. Germline loops: CDR1 MDHEN, CDR2 SYDVKM. CDR3: CASSLSGPRFF. Written as DNA, the CDR3 is TGTGCCAGCAGTTTATCTGGCCCGCGCTTCTTC.

The chain has TRBV5-1 and TRBJ2-5; the D gene is possibly TRBD1 (5 bases). The CDR3 runs 14 residues. The germline V gene has CDR1 SGHRS and CDR2 YFSETQ. The ends were cut back, 5 bases at V and 1 base at J, with 12 bases in the middle. CDR3 amino acids: CASSMGLGQETQYF. The CDR3 region has the DNA TGCGCCAGCAGTATGGGGCTCGGCCAAGAGACCCAGTACTTC.

This rearrangement joins TRBV5-6 to TRBJ2-2, with D maybe TRBD1 (6 bases). V lost 0 bases and J lost 7, with 13 bases in between. CDR3 length: 15 amino acids. Germline CDR1 reads SGHDT; CDR2 reads YYEEEE. The CDR3 protein is CASSLGPGVGGELFF. The CDR3 DNA follows: TGTGCCAGCAGCTTGGGGCCAGGGGTTGGCGGGGAGCTGTTTTTT.

The CDR3 reads CASSPGTGVPYEQYF. In nucleotides, the CDR3 is TGTGCCAGCAGTCCAGGGACAGGGGTTCCGTACGAGCAGTACTTC. The rearrangement joins TRBV27 to TRBJ2-7; 10 bases are a match to TRBD1. CDR1 MNHEY and CDR2 SMNVEV come from the germline V gene (reference sequence). The CDR3 is made up of 15 amino acids. J was trimmed by 4 bases and V by 5 bases; bases with no gene match: 8.

V usage is TRBV6-5 and J usage is TRBJ2-7, with D possibly matching TRBD1 (6 bases). CDR3 size: 15 residues. The germline V gene encodes CDR1 MNHEY and CDR2 SVGAGI. Deletions cut 5 bases from V and 2 bases from J, with 16 bases between. The CDR3 DNA reads as TGTGCCAGCAGTCCTCAGGGGTTCCCAACCTACGAGCAGTACTTC. It specifies CASSPQGFPTYEQYF.

The V call is TRBV9, the J call TRBJ1-2, with D uncertain. The CDR3 length is 15 residues. Germline loops: CDR1 SGDLS, CDR2 YYNGEE. Trimming shortened V by 2 bases and J by 4 bases, and 15 bases separated the two germline ends. The CDR3, as DNA: TGTGCCAGCAGCGTCGGAACCAGCGTCATCTATGGCTACACCTTC. Encoded protein: CASSVGTSVIYGYTF.

V and J are TRBV5-1 and TRBJ1-2; D is undetermined. Per the germline V gene, CDR1 is SGHRS and CDR2 is YFSETQ. The CDR3 is made up of 17 amino acids. Trimming pared 0 bases from V and 4 bases from J, leaving 19 bases between. The CDR3 protein is CASSLGATANSIYGYTF. CDR3 sequence (DNA): TGCGCCAGCAGCTTGGGAGCCACCGCGAACTCAATCTATGGCTACACCTTC.

The chain carries TRBV10-3 and TRBJ2-2; D is possibly TRBD1 (5 bases). Deletions cut 1 base from V and 4 bases from J, with 10 bases between. This CDR3 contains 15 residues. Per germline, CDR1 ENHRY and CDR2 SYGVKD. The DNA for the CDR3 is TGTGCCATCAGTGAGTTAGCAGGGTCCACCGGGGAGCTGTTTTTT. It specifies CAISELAGSTGELFF.

V is TRBV27 and J is TRBJ2-1; no clear D gene. V shed 1 base and J shed 2 bases, with 6 bases lying between them. Germline V lookup: CDR1 MNHEY, CDR2 SMNVEV (reference sequence). CDR3 size: 14 residues. CDR3 residues: CASSLFGTYNEQFF. As DNA, the CDR3 is TGTGCCAGCAGTTTATTCGGAACCTACAATGAGCAGTTCTTC.

This chain connects TRBV11-1 to TRBJ2-3; D is uncertain. CDR3 length: 16 amino acids. The germline V gene encodes CDR1 SGHAT and CDR2 FQDESV (reference sequence). Trimming removed 5 bases from V and 7 bases from J, with 22 bases in between. CDR3 in amino acids: CASSLDRAAVENTQYF. DNA for the CDR3: TGTGCCAGCAGCCTAGACCGGGCCGCGGTCGAAAATACGCAGTATTTT.

The V and J genes are TRBV29-1 and TRBJ2-5; a weak D match, TRBD2 (5 bases). Per germline, CDR1 SQVTM and CDR2 ANQGSEA. This CDR3 contains 13 residues. Trimming pared 5 bases from V and 3 bases from J, leaving 13 bases between. CDR3 sequence: CSVLDGGEETQYF. The CDR3 coding sequence is TGCAGCGTTCTCGACGGAGGAGAAGAGACCCAGTACTTC.

The chain employs TRBV28 and TRBJ2-3; 9 bases are shared with TRBD2. Losses at the gene ends were 8 bases for V and 2 bases for J; bases not matched to a gene: 2. The CDR3 extends over 13 amino acids. CDR1 and CDR2 from the germline V gene are MDHEN and SYDVKM. The CDR3 protein is CASAGGITDTQYF. DNA for the CDR3: TGTGCCAGCGCGGGGGGGATCACAGATACGCAGTATTTT.

This clone was detected once. The V and J genes are TRBV30 and TRBJ2-1; 8 nucleotides agree with TRBD2. Per germline, CDR1 GTSNPN and CDR2 SVGIG (reference sequence). This CDR3 region has 12 residues. V was clipped by 0 bases and J by 10 bases; unmatched bases: 2. CDR3 sequence reads: CAWSVTSGEQFF. The CDR3 DNA reads as TGTGCCTGGAGTGTTACTAGCGGAGAGCAGTTCTTC.

The J gene is TRBJ1-2, the V gene TRBV28; D is unresolved. Germline CDR1 is MDHEN and CDR2 is SYDVKM. The CDR3 is made up of 14 amino acids. Trimming pared 3 bases from V and 0 bases from J, leaving 8 bases between. DNA of the CDR3: TGTGCCAGCAGTTTTGTCGGTCCTAACTATGGCTACACCTTC. Its protein is CASSFVGPNYGYTF.

V gene TRBV15 combines with J gene TRBJ2-7; no definite D call. Germline CDR1 LNHNV, CDR2 YYDKDF (reference sequence). With 1 base removed from V and 1 base from J, the gap between germline ends came to 11 bases. The CDR3 length is 15 residues. CDR3 nucleotides: TGTGCCACCAGCAGAGGCTCAAGTCGATCCTACGAGCAGTACTTC. It translates to CATSRGSSRSYEQYF. The full variable domain, with the rest looked up from reference TRBV15 and TRBJ2-7, is DAMVIQNPRYQVTQFGKPVTLSCSQTLNHNVMYWYQQKSSQAPKLLFHYYDKDFNNEADTPDNFQSRRPNTSFCFLDIRSPGLGDTAMYLCATSRGSSRSYEQYFGPGTRLTVT.

This clone was counted a single time. The gene calls are TRBV11-2 and TRBJ2-7; 12 positions match TRBD2. Germline assignment: CDR1 SGHAT and CDR2 FQNNGV. The ends lost 5 bases at V and 3 bases at J; junction bases unmatched: 5. The CDR3 is made up of 15 amino acids. CDR3 in amino acids: CASSRGLAGIYEQYF. As DNA, the CDR3 is TGTGCCAGCAGCCGAGGACTAGCGGGGATCTACGAGCAGTACTTC. Together with reference TRBV11-2 and TRBJ2-7, the CDR3 gives the full variable domain: EAGVAQSPRYKIIEKRQSVAFWCNPISGHATLYWYQQILGQGPKLLIQFQNNGVVDDSQLPKDRFSAERLKGVDSTLKIQPAKLEDSAVYLCASSRGLAGIYEQYFGPGTRLTVT.